These 20 T cell receptor beta chains came from one sample sequenced in a study of blood T cells in healthy people across ages (dated by TCRdb to about 2015). The method behind the library was 5' RACE. Sequencing used an Illumina HiSeq 2500. A second about 6 to 11 cycle PCR used a sample-barcoded 5' primer and a J-beta primer mix. The raw public reads went through TCRdb reprocessing: fastp at Q25, MiXCR clone calling, in-frame beta chains kept. Records with the same CDR3 protein are collapsed into one entry carrying the most frequent genes and DNA. Within this sample are approximately 1.5 million distinct CDR3 sequences, with about 31% of them counted one time only. The ten biggest clones cover approximately 10% of the sample. Sequenced sample: blood. The receptors shown here come from a woman aged 25 to 45 in good health.

The chain employs TRBV12-3 or TRBV12-4 and TRBJ2-2; D is uncertain. CDR3 length: 14 residues. The V gene lost 5 bases and the J gene lost 5 bases, with 12 bases spanning the gap. CDR3 coding DNA: TGTGCCAGCAGTCTCTTGACTGGAACCGGGGAGCTGTTTTTT. This sequence encodes CASSLLTGTGELFF.

V and J are TRBV6-5 and TRBJ1-5; TRBD1 matches at 9 bases. V lost 0 bases to trimming and J lost 0 bases; unmatched junction nucleotides: 6. The CDR3 is 18 amino acids. Germline CDR1 MNHEY, CDR2 SVGAGI. CDR3 bases: TGTGCCAGCAGTTACTCGGGGGGACAGGGACGTAGCAATCAGCCCCAGCATTTT. Its protein product is CASSYSGGQGRSNQPQHF.

V and J are TRBV15 and TRBJ2-5; possibly TRBD1 for D (5 bases). Germline V gives CDR1 LNHNV, CDR2 YYDKDF (reference sequence). V was cut by 5 bases and J by 2 bases, with 9 bases left in between. The CDR3 covers 13 residues. CDR3 nucleotide sequence: TGTGCCACCAGCCCAGACAGACAAGAGACCCAGTACTTC. The encoded protein is CATSPDRQETQYF.

The CDR3 is CASSGATGAGNTIYF. The CDR3 DNA reads as TGTGCCAGCAGCGGGGCGACAGGGGCCGGAAACACCATATATTTT. This sequence joins TRBV9 and TRBJ1-3, with 8 nucleotides matching TRBD1. This CDR3 contains 15 residues. From germline, CDR1 is SGDLS and CDR2 YYNGEE. The V and J ends lost 3 bases and 4 bases, in that order; junction bases with no gene match: 6.

V and J are TRBV5-1 and TRBJ2-1; 7 bases fit TRBD2. Trimming took 1 base from V and 4 from J; bases not matched to a gene: 8. Germline-derived CDR1 and CDR2 are SGHRS and YFSETQ. The CDR3 is made up of 16 amino acids. This chain's CDR3 is CASSLLGGVSYNEQFF. In nucleotides, the CDR3 is TGCGCCAGCAGCTTGTTGGGAGGGGTATCTTACAATGAGCAGTTCTTC.

This clonotype has just a few counts. V usage is TRBV4-1 and J usage is TRBJ1-6; 8 nucleotides agree with TRBD1. CDR1 and CDR2 from the germline V gene are MGHRA and YSYEKL. V trimming: 4 bases; J trimming: 0 bases; junction bases outside the gene matches: 11. The CDR3 covers 19 residues. The CDR3 DNA sequence: TGCGCCAGCAGCCCCCGACAGGGGCCAGGGAGCTCCTATAATTCACCCCTCCACTTT. It specifies CASSPRQGPGSSYNSPLHF.

This clonotype turned up a few times. The gene calls are TRBV5-1 and TRBJ2-5, with D perhaps matching TRBD1 or TRBD2 (5 bases each). V gave up 4 bases and J gave up 4 bases, with 20 bases separating them. In germline, CDR1 is SGHRS, CDR2 YFSETQ. The CDR3 sequence is 16 residues long. The CDR3: CASSRPGPQAGETQYF. CDR3 DNA sequence: TGCGCCAGCAGCAGACCGGGACCCCAAGCCGGAGAGACCCAGTACTTC.

The genes are TRBV5-1 and TRBJ2-1; 8 bases match TRBD2. In germline, CDR1 is SGHRS, CDR2 YFSETQ. V was clipped by 5 bases and J by 0 bases; unmatched bases: 4. CDR3 size: 15 residues. The CDR3 DNA follows: TGCGCCAGCAGGTTAGCGGGGCACTCCTACAATGAGCAGTTCTTC. It encodes CASRLAGHSYNEQFF.

Of note for this clonotype: The junction shows a germline mismatch at one end, possibly a read error. The chain combines TRBV20-1 with TRBJ2-7; D is ambiguous. CDR3 length: 14 residues. Per germline, CDR1 DFQATT and CDR2 SNEGSKA (reference sequence). The CDR3 DNA is TGCAGTGCTGGAGATCCCGTCGTCCCTAGTGAGCAGTACTTC. Residues: CSAGDPVVPSEQYF.

The chain couples TRBV7-9 to TRBJ2-1; 8 positions agree with TRBD1. V was clipped by 4 bases and J by 2 bases; unmatched bases: 7. This CDR3 is built from 16 residues. Germline V gene sequence: CDR1 SEHNR, CDR2 FQNEAQ (reference sequence). This chain's CDR3 is CASSSRTGSPYNEQFF. The DNA for the CDR3 is TGTGCCAGCAGCTCCAGGACAGGGTCTCCCTACAATGAGCAGTTCTTC.

This clonotype was detected only a few times. V and J are TRBV12-3 or TRBV12-4 and TRBJ1-1; 8 bases are shared with TRBD1. There are 14 residues in the CDR3. With 5 bases clipped from V and 4 bases from J, the junction kept 6 bases outside the gene matches. The CDR3 loop reads CASSPLDRGTEAFF. The CDR3 DNA is TGTGCCAGCAGTCCCCTCGACAGGGGCACTGAAGCTTTCTTT.

The sample holds one count of this clonotype. The rearrangement links TRBV19 to TRBJ2-7; 8 bases align to TRBD2. Germline loops: CDR1 LNHDA, CDR2 SQIVND (reference sequence). V lost 3 bases to trimming and J lost 3 bases; unmatched junction nucleotides: 4. The CDR3 is made up of 14 amino acids. This CDR3 is CASSIRLAYYEQYF. The CDR3 nucleotides read TGTGCCAGTAGTATTCGACTAGCGTACTACGAGCAGTACTTC. Supplemented by reference TRBV19 and TRBJ2-7, the full variable domain reads DGGITQSPKYLFRKEGQNVTLSCEQNLNHDAMYWYRQDPGQGLRLIYYSQIVNDFQKGDIAEGYSVSREKKESFPLTVTSAQKNPTAFYLCASSIRLAYYEQYFGPGTRLTVT.

This clonotype was counted only a few times. This rearrangement joins TRBV20-1 to TRBJ1-2; 11 bases are a match to TRBD1. Trimming at V came to 2 bases and at J to 4 bases, leaving 6 bases not matched to a gene. The CDR3 has 15 residues. Per germline, CDR1 DFQATT and CDR2 SNEGSKA (reference sequence). For the CDR3, the DNA is TGCAGTGCTAGAACCGGGACAGGGGGGGGCTATGGCTACACCTTC. Its protein is CSARTGTGGGYGYTF.

This clonotype was found a few times. V is TRBV11-2 and J is TRBJ2-5, with 12 bases aligning to TRBD2. CDR3 length: 16 residues. Germline CDR1 is SGHAT and CDR2 is FQNNGV. Germline trimming cut 2 bases from V and 7 bases from J; bases unmatched to any gene: 8. The CDR3 is CASSLRLAGEQGTQYF. CDR3 DNA sequence: TGTGCCAGCAGCTTACGACTAGCGGGAGAACAGGGGACCCAGTACTTC.

J is TRBJ2-7 and V is TRBV27, with D possibly TRBD1 on 6 matching bases. This CDR3 spans 13 amino acids. The ends were cut back, 6 bases at V and 6 bases at J, with 15 bases in the middle. Germline V gene lookup returns CDR1 MNHEY and CDR2 SMNVEV (reference sequence). DNA for the CDR3: TGTGCCAGCAGGGAACACAGGGAAAGCGAGCAGTACTTC. It translates to CASREHRESEQYF.

The chain has TRBV6-6 and TRBJ2-4; 10 nucleotides match TRBD1. The closer fit of TRBJ2-7 to the DNA end suggests the J call may be wrong. This CDR3 is 14 amino acids long. Germline CDR1 and CDR2: MNHNY and SVGAGI (reference sequence). The CDR3 DNA reads as TGTGCCAGCAGTACGGGACAGGGGCGGAACGAGCAGTACTTC. Protein product: CASSTGQGRNEQYF.

This clonotype was seen a few times. Here the CDR3 DNA reads TGCGCCAGCAGCTCGGGACAGGGCTCGGGTGAGCAGTTCTTC. Its translation: CASSSGQGSGEQFF. This chain connects TRBV5-1 to TRBJ2-1; 9 nucleotides align to TRBD1. With 3 bases clipped from V and 9 bases from J, the junction kept 7 bases outside the gene matches. CDR1 is SGHRS and CDR2 is YFSETQ in the germline V gene. The CDR3 sequence is 14 residues long. Using reference TRBV5-1 and TRBJ2-1 for the parts outside the CDR3, the full variable domain is KAGVTQTPRYLIKTRGQQVTLSCSPISGHRSVSWYQQTPGQGLQFLFEYFSETQRNKGNFPGRFSGRQFSNSRSEMNVSTLELGDSALYLCASSSGQGSGEQFFGPGTRLTVL.

This clonotype was detected ten times or more. The chain links TRBV5-1 to TRBJ2-6; D remains unclear. The V end was cut by 0 bases, the J end by 0 bases, with 4 bases between. This CDR3 has 15 amino acids. CDR1 is SGHRS and CDR2 is YFSETQ in the germline V gene. The CDR3 is CASSLEFSGANVLTF. In DNA, the CDR3 is TGCGCCAGCAGCTTGGAGTTCTCTGGGGCCAACGTCCTGACTTTC. Combining the CDR3 with reference TRBV5-1 and TRBJ2-6 gives the whole variable domain KAGVTQTPRYLIKTRGQQVTLSCSPISGHRSVSWYQQTPGQGLQFLFEYFSETQRNKGNFPGRFSGRQFSNSRSEMNVSTLELGDSALYLCASSLEFSGANVLTFGAGSRLTVL.

In its sample, this clonotype was seen a few times. The V and J genes are TRBV5-1 and TRBJ1-1, with D possibly being TRBD1 (6 bases). The CDR3 is 16 amino acids. The ends were cut back, 3 bases at V and 5 bases at J, with 20 bases in the middle. Per the germline V gene, CDR1 is SGHRS and CDR2 is YFSETQ. CDR3 in DNA: TGCGCCAGCAGCTGGGGGAGTGGAGGGGGGGATACTGAAGCTTTCTTT. It codes for CASSWGSGGGDTEAFF.

A few counts support this clonotype. In nucleotides, the CDR3 is TGTGCCAGCAGCTCACAATCCTATAATTCACCCCTCCACTTT. Translating gives CASSSQSYNSPLHF. J is TRBJ1-6 and V is TRBV11-2; D ambiguous. The CDR3 totals 14 residues. Per germline, CDR1 SGHAT and CDR2 FQNNGV. The ends were cut back, 4 bases at V and 1 base at J, with 5 bases in the middle.